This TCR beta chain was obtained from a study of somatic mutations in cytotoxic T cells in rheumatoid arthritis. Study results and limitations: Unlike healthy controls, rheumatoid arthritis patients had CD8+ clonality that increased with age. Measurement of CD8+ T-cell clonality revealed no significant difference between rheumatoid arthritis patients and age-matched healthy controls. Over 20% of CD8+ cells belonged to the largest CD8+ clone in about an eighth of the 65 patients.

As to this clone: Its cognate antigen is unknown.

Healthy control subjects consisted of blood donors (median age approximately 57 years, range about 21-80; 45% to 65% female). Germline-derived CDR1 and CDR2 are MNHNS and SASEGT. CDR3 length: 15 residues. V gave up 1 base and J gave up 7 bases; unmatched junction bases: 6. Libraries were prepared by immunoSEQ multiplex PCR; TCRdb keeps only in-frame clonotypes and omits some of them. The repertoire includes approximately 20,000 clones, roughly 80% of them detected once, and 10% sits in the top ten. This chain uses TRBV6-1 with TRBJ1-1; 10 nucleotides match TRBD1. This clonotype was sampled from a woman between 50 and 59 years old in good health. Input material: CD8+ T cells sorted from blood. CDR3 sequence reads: CASSEETGGRNEAFF. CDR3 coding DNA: TGTGCCAGCAGTGAAGAGACAGGGGGCCGGAATGAAGCTTTCTTT.